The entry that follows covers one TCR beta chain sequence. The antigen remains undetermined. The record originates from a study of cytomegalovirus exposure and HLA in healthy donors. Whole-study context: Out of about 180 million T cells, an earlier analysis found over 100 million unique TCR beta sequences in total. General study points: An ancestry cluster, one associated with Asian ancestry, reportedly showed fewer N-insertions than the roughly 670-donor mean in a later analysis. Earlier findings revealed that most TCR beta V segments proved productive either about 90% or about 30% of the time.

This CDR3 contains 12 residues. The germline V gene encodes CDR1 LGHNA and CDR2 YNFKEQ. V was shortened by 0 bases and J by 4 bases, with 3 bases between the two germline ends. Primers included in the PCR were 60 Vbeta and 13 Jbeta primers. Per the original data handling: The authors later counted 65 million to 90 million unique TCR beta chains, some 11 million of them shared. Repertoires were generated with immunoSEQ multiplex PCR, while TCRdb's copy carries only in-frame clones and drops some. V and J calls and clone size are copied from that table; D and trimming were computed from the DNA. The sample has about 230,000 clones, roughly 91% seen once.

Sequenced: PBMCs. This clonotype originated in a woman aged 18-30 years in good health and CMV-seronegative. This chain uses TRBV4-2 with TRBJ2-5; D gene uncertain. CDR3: CASSQDLETQYF. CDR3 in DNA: TGTGCCAGCAGCCAAGACTTAGAGACCCAGTACTTC.